This TCR beta chain derives from a study of blood T cells in healthy people across ages (dated by TCRdb to between 2015 and 2017). Context from the whole study: In model experiments, roughly one uniquely barcoded TCR beta cDNA molecule per two T cells was captured by template switching. To avoid experimental bias, donors of different ages were randomly spread across the sequencing lanes. Using deep sequencing normalized with unique cDNA molecular identifiers, the study measured how TCR beta repertoire diversity changes with age. The donors were split into four age groups: young (average around 15 years), middle-aged (roughly 39), aged (around 67) and long-lived (under 90). Using the same blood draw, the study looked at two additional independent replicas of 1 million unique cDNA reads for two donors, one aged 18 to 29 and the other aged 80 or older.

On this clonotype itself: It has no known antigen specificity. Base quality data are lacking; no much larger clone is found one base away.

Per the germline V gene, SQVTM is the CDR1 and ANQGSEA is the CDR2. Trimming at the junction amounts to 7 bases on V and 9 bases on J, and the germline ends lie 18 bases apart. Counted from cysteine to phenylalanine, this CDR3 has 12 amino acids. Only the CDR3 part of the read is kept: 36 bases, read in frame from the first base. The investigation overall reported the following: Compared with the aged group, the long-lived group had more naive CD4+ T cells, fewer expanded clones and increased TCR diversity, a pattern suggesting age selection. Because donor CMV infection status was unknown, age-related changes in expanded clonotypes were potentially confounded. The percentage of naive T cells measured by flow cytometry correlated strongly with observed TCR beta diversity. As age increased, observed TCR beta diversity per million T cells dropped in a roughly linear way, and a significant reduction was already evident by age about 40. Total diversity estimates from one million sequenced T cells were considered lower bounds and underestimates. Because profiling used bulk unsorted PBMCs, naive and antigen-experienced compartments could not be compared conclusively.

Donors were approximately 42 systemically healthy Caucasian individuals from Russia aged roughly 6 to 90 years. Each donor gave approximately 9.3 milliliters of peripheral blood, collected into EDTA-treated Vacutainer tubes. Ficoll-Paque density-gradient centrifugation was used to isolate PBMCs, with at least 6 million per sample. Trizol reagent was used to extract total RNA from PBMCs, with at least 5.5 micrograms per sample. Naive CD45RAhigh/CD27high T cell percentages were measured by flow cytometry on a PBMC aliquot from every donor. The library was generated by 5' RACE. TCRdb shows the sequencer as Illumina HiSeq 2500. A second PCR of about 6 to 11 cycles was run with a J-beta primer mix and a sample-barcoded 5' primer. Each TCR beta cDNA molecule received a unique molecular identifier from a template-switch 5' adaptor carrying 12 random nucleotides. Each sample yielded at least 3 million CDR3-containing paired-end reads. First-strand cDNA synthesis was performed from all RNA using the Mint cDNA synthesis kit, with priming by a TRBC-specific oligonucleotide. All cDNA was treated with uracil-DNA glycosylase and then went through a first 18-cycle PCR with the universal primers M1SS and BC2_uni_R. Turning to the authors' computational methods: For normalization, 1 million high-quality reads were randomly selected from each sample, with every read carrying a distinct molecular identifier. Reads with shared molecular identifiers were discarded instead of being binned into consensus sequences. MiTCR, with a Q25 quality threshold and the strictest error-elimination algorithm, was used for CDR3 identification, clonotype clustering and error correction. A nonparametric unseen species model with Euler transformation was used to estimate lower-bound total TCR beta diversity. The raw public reads went through TCRdb reprocessing: fastp at Q25, MiXCR clone calling, in-frame beta chains kept. Each CDR3 protein gets just one entry, which takes the most common genes and DNA from the rows behind it. The V and J calls, along with clone size, are taken from TCRdb and not from the paper's own processing. Within this sample are approximately 770,000 distinct CDR3 sequences, with roughly 64% of them counted one time only. Clones ranked in the top ten supply about 20% of the sample.

The sequence was collected from a man aged 25-40 years in good health. The chain uses TRBV29-1 and TRBJ1-2; the D gene is perhaps TRBD1, from 6 matching bases. The sequenced sample consisted of blood. The nucleotides are TGCAGCGGGGAGGACAGTACTTATAGCTACACCTTC. This translates into CSGEDSTYSYTF.